This is a list of T cell receptor beta chains from one sample in a study of cytomegalovirus exposure and HLA in healthy donors. Produced via immunoSEQ multiplex PCR; TCRdb's table is partial and in-frame only. The specimen's table records about 130,000 clones. Sequenced sample: PBMCs. These TCRs come from a man in his forties in good health and CMV-seronegative. Both conserved end residues are trimmed from each CDR3. Fields, in order: J gene, D gene, V gene, CDR3 protein. The D gene is left open where the match is weak.

J: TRBJ2-3; D: -; V: TRBV19; CDR3: ASSIGRGADTQY
J: TRBJ1-2; D: -; V: TRBV4-3; CDR3: ASSQDLSVYGYT
J: TRBJ1-1; D: -; V: TRBV19; CDR3: ASSPLEQIWWAF
J: TRBJ1-4; D: TRBD1; V: TRBV5-1; CDR3: ASSRGPVDNEKLF
J: TRBJ2-2; D: TRBD1; V: TRBV7-7; CDR3: ASSPLRDRGFTGELF
J: TRBJ1-1; D: -; V: TRBV9; CDR3: ASSPYQGTERLTEAF
J: TRBJ2-1; D: -; V: TRBV7-7; CDR3: ASSLPPSVGSSYNEQF
J: TRBJ2-2; D: -; V: TRBV7-8; CDR3: ASSLALSGTGELF
J: TRBJ1-2; D: -; V: TRBV28; CDR3: ASSFPQTGSGYGYT
J: TRBJ2-1; D: TRBD1; V: TRBV7-6; CDR3: ASGSGTGLNEQF
J: TRBJ2-3; D: TRBD2; V: TRBV11-2; CDR3: ASSLDHWGSGSTDTQY
J: TRBJ2-7; D: TRBD1; V: TRBV4-2; CDR3: ASSPAPGTALERNSYEQY
J: TRBJ2-1; D: -; V: TRBV4-1; CDR3: ASSQVPGSRSYNEQF
J: TRBJ2-3; D: -; V: TRBV11-2; CDR3: ASSSLAMGGTDTQY
J: TRBJ2-7; D: -; V: TRBV18; CDR3: ASSPIADPIYEQY
J: TRBJ2-1; D: TRBD2; V: TRBV11-3; CDR3: ASSLGLASGSIDEQF
J: TRBJ1-4; D: -; V: TRBV11-3; CDR3: ASSLGGYATNEKLF
J: TRBJ2-2; D: -; V: TRBV7-2; CDR3: ASTQSLLRNTGELF
J: TRBJ2-3; D: TRBD1; V: TRBV29-1; CDR3: SVRDRGPTDTQY
J: TRBJ1-1; D: TRBD1; V: TRBV5-1; CDR3: ASSLGPSGTANSMNTEAF
J: TRBJ1-5; D: -; V: TRBV5-6; CDR3: ASTRGGRGDQPQH
J: TRBJ2-2; D: -; V: TRBV4-2; CDR3: ASSQVSPTGELF
J: TRBJ1-1; D: TRBD1; V: TRBV19; CDR3: ASSMGQGFEAF
J: TRBJ1-5; D: TRBD1; V: TRBV15; CDR3: ATSRDRTGGEQPQH
J: TRBJ2-1; D: TRBD2; V: TRBV7-9; CDR3: ASSLRAGVGYNEQF
J: TRBJ1-3; D: -; V: TRBV11-3; CDR3: ASSLVREGPSSGNTIY
J: TRBJ1-1; D: -; V: TRBV4-1; CDR3: ASSLGVQGAEAF
J: TRBJ2-7; D: TRBD2; V: TRBV11-2; CDR3: ASSPRGGFSYEQY
J: TRBJ1-1; D: -; V: TRBV6-4; CDR3: ASREEGGMNTEAF
J: TRBJ1-1; D: TRBD1; V: TRBV5-8; CDR3: ASSVPTGKNTEAF
J: TRBJ2-3; D: TRBD1; V: TRBV5-1; CDR3: ASKGGADTQY
J: TRBJ2-3; D: -; V: TRBV7-9; CDR3: ASSFNRWTSQTDTQY
J: TRBJ2-7; D: TRBD2; V: TRBV11-2; CDR3: ASSLDRGDEQY
J: TRBJ2-3; D: TRBD2; V: TRBV27; CDR3: ASSLSHLSGRLRNTQY
J: TRBJ1-4; D: -; V: TRBV6-5; CDR3: ASSPRGRDNEKLF